The TCR beta chain described here comes from a study of OX40 agonist ivuxolimab in advanced cancers. Study-level information: Among those enrolled, mean age was around 60 years (range about 23 to 79) and 82.7% were male.

Germline values: CDR1 SQVTM, CDR2 ANQGSEA. The CDR3 has 13 residues. Trimming removed 6 bases from V and 1 base from J, with 13 bases in between. Assay: immunoSEQ multiplex PCR; the TCRdb copy retains only in-frame clones and omits some. The table shows roughly 50,000 clones, with approximately 80% occurring only once. The chain joins TRBV29-1 to TRBJ2-7; TRBD2 is a possible D gene (6 bases). This clonotype was obtained from an adult with an advanced solid tumor such as melanoma, head and neck, liver or kidney cancer. Sequences were derived from CD4+ or CD8+ T cells sorted from blood, sampled in a trial of the OX40 agonist ivuxolimab. CDR3 sequence (DNA): TGCAGCGTGGCGGGACCAGCGTCCTACGAGCAGTACTTC. Its translation: CSVAGPASYEQYF.